These 27 T cell receptor beta chains were all obtained from the same sample, sequenced in a study of blood T cell repertoires in COVID-19 (TCRdb year 2020). Library prep was done by the immunoSEQ multiplex PCR assay. The source is immuneACCESS, and TCRdb retained only in-frame sequences with V and J called. Part of the clones is not carried over; for the studies checked, unresolved V genes explain less than half of this, and the remainder is unexplained. In all, the sample holds over 70,000 clones, and about four fifths of those were seen once. 18% of the sample rests with the top ten. The sequenced material came from peripheral blood. These TCRs come from a man between 65 and 80 years old who had recovered from COVID-19.

The rearrangement links TRBV7-3 to TRBJ2-5; 11 bases align to TRBD2. The V gene end was trimmed by 2 bases and the J gene end by 4 bases; junction bases not matched to a gene: 6. The CDR3 length is 16 residues. Germline lookup yields CDR1 SGHTA and CDR2 FQGTGA. This chain's CDR3 is CASSLGVAGGRETQYF. As DNA, the CDR3 is TGTGCCAGCAGCTTAGGTGTAGCGGGGGGGCGAGAGACCCAGTACTTC.

J is TRBJ2-5 and V is TRBV27, with D possibly TRBD2 on 6 matching bases. The CDR3 sequence is 15 residues long. Trimming removed 7 bases at V and 2 bases at J, with 17 bases between. CDR1 is MNHEY, CDR2 SMNVEV, per germline (reference sequence). Here the CDR3 reads CASKVLRGPQETQYF. The CDR3 DNA follows: TGTGCCAGCAAAGTTTTGCGGGGACCTCAAGAGACCCAGTACTTC.

V gene TRBV10-1 combines with J gene TRBJ2-1; 13 bases align to TRBD2. With 0 bases clipped from V and 15 bases from J, the junction kept 5 bases outside the gene matches. This CDR3 is built from 14 residues. Germline V gene lookup returns CDR1 WNHNN and CDR2 SYGVQD (reference sequence). The CDR3 sequence: CASSESGLAGVGFF. CDR3 sequence (DNA): TGCGCCAGCAGTGAGTCAGGACTAGCGGGAGTCGGGTTCTTC.

V usage is TRBV5-4 and J usage is TRBJ2-2, with D possibly matching TRBD1 (5 bases). CDR1 and CDR2 from the germline V gene are SGHNT and YYREEE (reference sequence). The CDR3 covers 16 residues. V gave up 5 bases and J gave up 4 bases, with 18 bases separating them. DNA for the CDR3: TGTGCCAGCAGTCAACCAGGGCGTCGGAGCACCGGGGAGCTGTTTTTT. It translates to CASSQPGRRSTGELFF.

The chain employs TRBV7-8 and TRBJ2-6; D could derive from TRBD1 or TRBD2 (5 bases each). Germline V lookup: CDR1 SGHVS, CDR2 FQNEAQ. The V gene lost 5 bases and the J gene lost 3 bases, with 11 bases spanning the gap. This CDR3 has 15 amino acids. This CDR3 is CASSRGAFGANVLTF. The CDR3 DNA reads as TGTGCCAGCAGCCGAGGGGCGTTTGGGGCCAACGTCCTGACTTTC.

The CDR3 sequence is CASSLVVAASYNEQFF. The CDR3 DNA reads TGCGCCAGCAGCTTGGTTGTAGCGGCCTCCTACAATGAGCAGTTCTTC. The chain combines TRBV5-1 with TRBJ2-1; maybe TRBD2 (6 bases). The germline CDR1 and CDR2 sequences are SGHRS and YFSETQ. Trimming took 0 bases from V and 0 from J, leaving 10 bases between them. The CDR3 loop spans 16 amino acids. The whole variable domain, filled in from reference TRBV5-1 and TRBJ2-1, reads KAGVTQTPRYLIKTRGQQVTLSCSPISGHRSVSWYQQTPGQGLQFLFEYFSETQRNKGNFPGRFSGRQFSNSRSEMNVSTLELGDSALYLCASSLVVAASYNEQFFGPGTRLTVL.

The chain links TRBV19 to TRBJ1-5; TRBD1 aligns across 7 bases. CDR1 is LNHDA and CDR2 is SQIVND in the germline V gene (reference sequence). V lost 6 bases and J lost 3; bases outside the gene matches: 11. This CDR3 is 16 amino acids long. The CDR3 here is CASSQGTAAYNQPQHF. CDR3 in DNA: TGTGCCAGTAGCCAAGGGACAGCCGCGTACAATCAGCCCCAGCATTTT. Based on the CDR3 plus reference TRBV19 and TRBJ1-5, the full variable domain is DGGITQSPKYLFRKEGQNVTLSCEQNLNHDAMYWYRQDPGQGLRLIYYSQIVNDFQKGDIAEGYSVSREKKESFPLTVTSAQKNPTAFYLCASSQGTAAYNQPQHFGDGTRLSIL.

The chain uses TRBV29-1 and TRBJ1-6, with D unclear. CDR1 and CDR2 from the germline V gene are SQVTM and ANQGSEA. The CDR3 has 13 amino acids. The germline V and J ends were trimmed by 7 bases and 7 bases, with 14 bases remaining between them. The CDR3 coding sequence is TGCAGCGCCCGTCGGTCAGCGAATTCACCCCTCCACTTT. Protein sequence: CSARRSANSPLHF.

The V and J genes are TRBV3-1 (or the pseudogene TRBV3-2) and TRBJ1-4; D unclear. The CDR3 runs 16 residues. Germline values: CDR1 LGHDT, CDR2 YNNKEL (reference sequence). V lost 4 bases and J lost 7, with 19 bases in between. As DNA, the CDR3 is TGTGCCAGCAGCCTCGGGGAGACGGAGGGAGTTGAAAAACTGTTTTTT. It is translated as CASSLGETEGVEKLFF.

In this sample, this clone turned up once. The chain combines TRBV29-1 with TRBJ2-1, with 14 bases fitting TRBD2. Unmatched junction bases numbered 7, after V lost 7 bases and J lost 8 bases. The CDR3 runs to 14 residues. Germline V gene sequence: CDR1 SQVTM, CDR2 ANQGSEA. CDR3 region: CSGRTSGRSDEQFF. The CDR3 DNA reads as TGCAGCGGACGGACTAGCGGGAGGTCCGATGAGCAGTTCTTC.

Turning to this clone: The sample contains more than one DNA sequence encoding this CDR3. The J gene is TRBJ2-7, the V gene TRBV19; perhaps TRBD2 as D (6 bases). V shed 5 bases and J shed 1 base, with 12 bases lying between them. CDR1 and CDR2 from the germline V gene are LNHDA and SQIVND (reference sequence). The length of the CDR3 is 14 residues. CDR3 DNA sequence: TGTGCCAGTAGTTCCCGGACTAATTCCTACGAGCAGTACTTC. Protein sequence: CASSSRTNSYEQYF.

This clone turned up a few times. The chain joins TRBV6-5 to TRBJ1-5; D not resolved. The V gene lost 0 bases and the J gene lost 1 base, with 7 bases spanning the gap. CDR1 is MNHEY, CDR2 SVGAGI, per germline. The CDR3 has 15 residues. The CDR3 is CASSYSPGSNQPQHF. CDR3 coding DNA: TGTGCCAGCAGTTACTCGCCGGGAAGCAATCAGCCCCAGCATTTT.

The V call is TRBV3-1 (or the pseudogene TRBV3-2), the J call TRBJ1-1; D not certain. Germline CDR1 reads LGHDT; CDR2 reads YNNKEL (reference sequence). The germline V and J ends were trimmed by 6 bases and 10 bases, with 12 bases remaining between them. CDR3 length equals 11 residues. CDR3 nucleotide sequence: TGTGCCAGCAGTTACGGAGAAAGAGCTTTCTTT. Translated, it gives CASSYGERAFF.

The CDR3 DNA is TGTGCCAGTCGGGGAGGGGGGCTGTCTTTGAACACCGGGGAGCTGTTTTTT. Protein: CASRGGGLSLNTGELFF. V is TRBV19 and J is TRBJ2-2, with a weak D call TRBD2 (7 bases). This CDR3 is built from 17 residues. Trimming shortened V by 8 bases and J by 1 base, and 20 bases separated the two germline ends. Germline V lookup: CDR1 LNHDA, CDR2 SQIVND (reference sequence).

V usage is TRBV29-1 and J usage is TRBJ1-1; TRBD1 might be the D (5 bases). Germline CDR1 is SQVTM and CDR2 is ANQGSEA. The V end was cut by 7 bases, the J end by 3 bases, with 15 bases between. This CDR3 is 13 amino acids long. Here the CDR3 DNA reads TGCAGCGCTGGGGAAGAAGGGGACACTGAAGCTTTCTTT. It yields the protein CSAGEEGDTEAFF.

CDR3 loop: CASRPTGAGNIQYF. The CDR3 DNA sequence: TGCGCCAGCAGACCTACAGGGGCAGGGAACATTCAGTACTTC. The rearrangement uses TRBV5-1 and TRBJ2-4; 7 nucleotides line up with TRBD1. The junction had 9 bases not matched to a gene; V was cut back by 5 bases and J by 7 bases. The V gene's germline CDR1 is SGHRS and CDR2 YFSETQ. The length of the CDR3 is 14 residues.

The chain joins TRBV5-1 to TRBJ1-2; 8 bases agree with TRBD1. J was trimmed by 3 bases and V by 0 bases; bases with no gene match: 4. The CDR3 has 15 residues. Germline values: CDR1 SGHRS, CDR2 YFSETQ. CDR3 nucleotide sequence: TGCGCCAGCAGCTTGGTTCAGGGGGCCGACTATGGCTACACCTTC. It encodes CASSLVQGADYGYTF.

The gene calls are TRBV19 and TRBJ2-4, with 9 nucleotides matching TRBD2. From germline, CDR1 is LNHDA and CDR2 SQIVND (reference sequence). The CDR3 sequence is 15 residues long. The V and J ends lost 1 base and 8 bases, in that order; junction bases with no gene match: 6. This chain's CDR3 is CASSIGGSGSYIQYF. The CDR3 DNA is TGTGCCAGTAGTATAGGTGGTAGCGGGAGTTACATTCAGTACTTC.

The V gene is TRBV4-1, the J gene TRBJ2-1; 10 positions match TRBD2. V was clipped by 4 bases and J by 5 bases; unmatched bases: 8. The CDR3 is made up of 16 amino acids. Germline V lookup: CDR1 MGHRA, CDR2 YSYEKL. CDR3 DNA: TGCGCCAGCAGCCCGACCGGAACTAGCGGGAACAATGAGCAGTTCTTC. Residues: CASSPTGTSGNNEQFF.

The gene calls are TRBV11-3 and TRBJ2-3; D may be TRBD2 (5 bases). Germline V gene lookup returns CDR1 SGHNT and CDR2 YENEEA. V was shortened by 0 bases and J by 2 bases, with 9 bases between the two germline ends. This CDR3 region has 15 residues. The CDR3 here is CASSLDPGNTDTQYF. In nucleotides, the CDR3 is TGTGCCAGCAGCTTAGATCCCGGGAACACAGATACGCAGTATTTT. The variable domain in full, completed from reference TRBV11-3 and TRBJ2-3, reads EAGVVQSPRYKIIEKKQPVAFWCNPISGHNTLYWYLQNLGQGPELLIRYENEEAVDDSQLPKDRFSAERLKGVDSTLKIQPAELGDSAVYLCASSLDPGNTDTQYFGPGTRLTVL.

This chain joins TRBV2 and TRBJ2-1; a weak D match, TRBD1 (6 bases). With 8 bases removed from V and 2 bases from J, the gap between germline ends came to 10 bases. This CDR3 contains 13 residues. CDR1 is SNHLY, CDR2 FYNNEI, per germline. CDR3 nucleotide sequence: TGTGCCAGCGTGGCAGGGGCCTACAATGAGCAGTTCTTC. It encodes CASVAGAYNEQFF.

The chain recombines TRBV2 with TRBJ1-4, with D tentatively TRBD1 (6 bases). This CDR3 is built from 15 residues. V was trimmed by 7 bases and J by 0 bases, leaving 12 bases between them. In germline, CDR1 is SNHLY, CDR2 FYNNEI. CDR3 loop: CASKGGHATNEKLFF. The CDR3 DNA sequence: TGTGCCAGCAAGGGGGGGCATGCAACTAATGAAAAACTGTTTTTT.

The chain has TRBV11-3 and TRBJ2-7, with TRBD1 identical over 10 bases. Germline CDR1 is SGHNT and CDR2 is YENEEA. Losses at the gene ends were 6 bases for V and 6 bases for J; bases not matched to a gene: 8. There are 14 residues in the CDR3. The CDR3 DNA sequence: TGTGCCAGCAGACGACAGGGGGCGAACTCCGAGCAGTACTTC. Translation: CASRRQGANSEQYF.

J is TRBJ2-1 and V is TRBV10-1; 10 bases agree with TRBD2. V was clipped by 2 bases and J by 9 bases; unmatched bases: 7. The germline CDR1 and CDR2 sequences are WNHNN and SYGVQD (reference sequence). CDR3 length: 15 residues. Here the CDR3 reads CASSEVLAGAGEQFF. Written as DNA, the CDR3 is TGCGCCAGCAGTGAGGTTCTAGCGGGAGCGGGTGAGCAGTTCTTC.

This clone was found once. V and J are TRBV19 and TRBJ2-5; D ambiguous. The V and J ends lost 6 bases and 1 base respectively, with 12 bases between them. The germline V gene encodes CDR1 LNHDA and CDR2 SQIVND (reference sequence). CDR3 length equals 14 residues. In nucleotides, the CDR3 is TGTGCCAGTAGCCAATCTGTGGCCCAAGAGACCCAGTACTTC. Translating gives CASSQSVAQETQYF.

The gene calls are TRBV10-2 and TRBJ2-2, with 10 bases that match TRBD2. The CDR3 is 14 amino acids. V was pared by 10 bases and J by 3 bases, with 5 bases of the junction left unmatched. Per germline, CDR1 WSHSY and CDR2 SAAADI. CDR3 sequence (DNA): TGCGCCACTACTAGCGGGGCAGACACCGGGGAGCTGTTTTTT. Protein sequence: CATTSGADTGELFF.

V gene TRBV6-1 combines with J gene TRBJ1-6, with D possibly matching TRBD1 (5 bases). This CDR3 has 16 amino acids. CDR1 and CDR2 (germline): MNHNS, SASEGT. Between the trimmed V and J ends, which lost 3 bases and 6 bases, there was a span of 15 bases. CDR3 region: CASSDLSPGLNSPLHF. The CDR3 nucleotides read TGTGCCAGCAGTGATCTATCGCCAGGGCTTAATTCACCCCTCCACTTT.